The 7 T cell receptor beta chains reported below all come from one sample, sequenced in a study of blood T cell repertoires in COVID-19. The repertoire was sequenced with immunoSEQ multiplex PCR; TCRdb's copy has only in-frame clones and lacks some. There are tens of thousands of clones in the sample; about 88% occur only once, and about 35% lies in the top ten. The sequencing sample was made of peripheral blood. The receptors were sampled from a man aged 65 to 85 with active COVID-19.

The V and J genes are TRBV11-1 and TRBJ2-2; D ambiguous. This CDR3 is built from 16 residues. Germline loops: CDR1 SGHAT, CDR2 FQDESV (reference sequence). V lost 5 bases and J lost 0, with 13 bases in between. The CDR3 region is CASSPPADSNTGELFF. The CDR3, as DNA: TGTGCCAGCAGCCCACCCGCAGATTCGAACACCGGGGAGCTGTTTTTT. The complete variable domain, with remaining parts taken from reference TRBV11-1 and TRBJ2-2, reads EAEVAQSPRYKITEKSQAVAFWCDPISGHATLYWYRQILGQGPELLVQFQDESVVDDSQLPKDRFSAERLKGVDSTLKIQPAELGDSAMYLCASSPPADSNTGELFFGEGSRLTVL.

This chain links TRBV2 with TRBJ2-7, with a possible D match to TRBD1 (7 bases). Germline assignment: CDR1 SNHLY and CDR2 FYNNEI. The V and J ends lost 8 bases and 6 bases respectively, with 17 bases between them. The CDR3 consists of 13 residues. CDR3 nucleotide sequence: TGTGCCAGCCCAAAGGAGGGGGCAAGCGAGCAGTACTTC. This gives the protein CASPKEGASEQYF.

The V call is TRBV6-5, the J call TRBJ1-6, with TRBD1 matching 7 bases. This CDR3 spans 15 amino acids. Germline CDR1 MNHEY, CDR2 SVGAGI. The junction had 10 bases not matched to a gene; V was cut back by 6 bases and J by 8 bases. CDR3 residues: CASRGTVRTYSPLHF. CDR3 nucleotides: TGTGCCAGCAGGGGGACAGTAAGAACCTATTCACCCCTCCACTTT.

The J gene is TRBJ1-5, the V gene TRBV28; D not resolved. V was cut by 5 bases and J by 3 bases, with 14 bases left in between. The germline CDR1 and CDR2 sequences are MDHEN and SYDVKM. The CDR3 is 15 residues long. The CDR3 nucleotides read TGTGCCAGCAGTCCCCCCGGGATCTCCAATCAGCCCCAGCATTTT. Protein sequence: CASSPPGISNQPQHF. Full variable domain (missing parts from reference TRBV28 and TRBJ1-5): DVKVTQSSRYLVKRTGEKVFLECVQDMDHENMFWYRQDPGLGLRLIYFSYDVKMKEKGDIPEGYSVSREKKERFSLILESASTNQTSMYLCASSPPGISNQPQHFGDGTRLSIL.

CDR3: CASSHSGGALNEQFF. DNA of the CDR3: TGTGCCAGCAGCCATAGCGGGGGGGCCTTGAATGAGCAGTTCTTC. The V call is TRBV7-6, the J call TRBJ2-1, with 11 bases identical to TRBD2. J lost 7 bases, V lost 5 bases, and 7 bases had no gene match. The CDR3 length is 15 residues. Germline assignment: CDR1 SGHVS and CDR2 FNYEAQ.

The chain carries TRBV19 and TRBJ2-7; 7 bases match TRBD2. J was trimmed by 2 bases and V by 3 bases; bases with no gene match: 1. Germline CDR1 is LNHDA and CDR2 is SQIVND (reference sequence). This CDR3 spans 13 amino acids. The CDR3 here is CASSMGGAYEQYF. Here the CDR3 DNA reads TGTGCCAGTAGTATGGGGGGGGCCTACGAGCAGTACTTC.

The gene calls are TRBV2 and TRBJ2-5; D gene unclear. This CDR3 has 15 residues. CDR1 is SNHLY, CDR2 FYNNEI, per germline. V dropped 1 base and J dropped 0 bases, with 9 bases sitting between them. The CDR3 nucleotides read TGTGCCAGCAGTGAAGATTCTACAGACCAAGAGACCCAGTACTTC. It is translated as CASSEDSTDQETQYF.